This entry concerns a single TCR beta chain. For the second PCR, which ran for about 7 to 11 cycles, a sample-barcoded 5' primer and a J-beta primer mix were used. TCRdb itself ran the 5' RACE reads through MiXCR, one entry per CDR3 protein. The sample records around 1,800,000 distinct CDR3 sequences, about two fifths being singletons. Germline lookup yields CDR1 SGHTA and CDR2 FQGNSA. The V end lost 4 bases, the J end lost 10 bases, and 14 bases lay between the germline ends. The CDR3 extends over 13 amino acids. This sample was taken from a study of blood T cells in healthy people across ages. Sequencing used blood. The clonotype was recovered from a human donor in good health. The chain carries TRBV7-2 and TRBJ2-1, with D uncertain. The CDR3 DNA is TGTGCCAGCAGCTCCTACTCGGCGGCGGAGCAGTTCTTC. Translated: CASSSYSAAEQFF.